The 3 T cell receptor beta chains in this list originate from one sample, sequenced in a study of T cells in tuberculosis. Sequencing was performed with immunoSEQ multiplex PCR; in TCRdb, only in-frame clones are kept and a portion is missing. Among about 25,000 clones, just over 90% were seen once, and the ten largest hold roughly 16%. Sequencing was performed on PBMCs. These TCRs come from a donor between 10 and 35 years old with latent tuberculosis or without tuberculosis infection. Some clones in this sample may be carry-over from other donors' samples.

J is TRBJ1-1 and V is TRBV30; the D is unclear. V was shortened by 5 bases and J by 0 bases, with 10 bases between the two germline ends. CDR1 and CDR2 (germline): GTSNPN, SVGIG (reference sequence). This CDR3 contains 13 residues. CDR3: CAWSRGMNTEAFF. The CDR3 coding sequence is TGTGCCTGGTCCCGGGGAATGAACACTGAAGCTTTCTTT.

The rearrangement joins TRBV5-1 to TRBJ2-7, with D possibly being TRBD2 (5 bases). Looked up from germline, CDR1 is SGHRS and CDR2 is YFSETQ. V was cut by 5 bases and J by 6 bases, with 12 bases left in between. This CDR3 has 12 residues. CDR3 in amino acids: CASSLDGGEQYF. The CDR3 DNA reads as TGCGCCAGCAGTCTGGACGGAGGCGAGCAGTACTTC.

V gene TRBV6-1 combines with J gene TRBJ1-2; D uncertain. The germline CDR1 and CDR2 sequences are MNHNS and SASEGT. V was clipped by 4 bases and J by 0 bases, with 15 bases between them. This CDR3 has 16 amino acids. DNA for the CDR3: TGTGCCAGCAGTGCCCCGACAATTTTAGCTAACTATGGCTACACCTTC. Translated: CASSAPTILANYGYTF.